Shown below are 14 T cell receptor beta chains from a single sample sequenced in a study of blood T cell repertoires in COVID-19. TCRdb's table, derived via immunoSEQ multiplex PCR, lists solely in-frame clones and lacks some. This table holds hundreds of thousands of clones, around 85% found once. Sequencing was done on a sample of peripheral blood. These receptors all stem from a woman under 30 with acute or convalescent COVID-19.

Concerning this clone: A single base separates this from a much larger clone, so it may be a read error. The rearrangement links TRBV3-1 (or the pseudogene TRBV3-2) to TRBJ1-3; 7 bases map to TRBD1. The CDR3 runs to 14 residues. Germline CDR1 LGHDT, CDR2 YNNKEL (reference sequence). V lost 5 bases to trimming and J lost 0 bases; unmatched junction nucleotides: 1. CDR3: CASSYRGSGNTIYF. The DNA for the CDR3 is TGTGCCAGCAGCTACAGGGGCTCTGGAAACACCATATATTTT.

In its sample, this clone was seen a few times. The chain is built from TRBV10-3 and TRBJ1-5; TRBD1 aligns across 7 bases. Losses at the gene ends were 2 bases for V and 0 bases for J; bases not matched to a gene: 7. Germline V CDR1 and CDR2: ENHRY, SYGVKD. The CDR3 length is 17 residues. CDR3 sequence: CAISERGGTDSNQPQHF. Here the CDR3 DNA reads TGTGCCATCAGTGAGAGGGGCGGGACAGATAGCAATCAGCCCCAGCATTTT.

The V and J genes are TRBV15 and TRBJ1-1, with unresolved D. Germline CDR1 is LNHNV and CDR2 is YYDKDF (reference sequence). Deletions cut 1 base from V and 2 bases from J, with 14 bases between. The length of the CDR3 is 16 residues. The CDR3 reads CATSRGSGRGNTEAFF. The CDR3 coding sequence is TGTGCCACCAGCAGAGGGTCCGGGCGGGGAAACACTGAAGCTTTCTTT.

This clone has only one observation. The chain combines TRBV6-6 with TRBJ2-7, with unresolved D. Germline V gene lookup returns CDR1 MNHNY and CDR2 SVGAGI (reference sequence). The CDR3 is 13 residues long. V shed 10 bases and J shed 4 bases, with 17 bases lying between them. The CDR3 sequence: CATSEALVYEQYF. In DNA form, the CDR3 reads TGTGCCACCTCTGAGGCACTTGTATACGAGCAGTACTTC.

This clone was detected a few times. The J gene is TRBJ2-5, the V gene TRBV11-2; 15 bases line up with TRBD2. Unmatched junction bases numbered 3, after V lost 3 bases and J lost 1 base. The CDR3 loop spans 17 amino acids. Germline V lookup: CDR1 SGHAT, CDR2 FQNNGV. CDR3 DNA sequence: TGTGCCAGCAGCTTGGGACTAGCGGGGGGTTTCCAAGAGACCCAGTACTTC. This sequence encodes CASSLGLAGGFQETQYF.

This chain joins TRBV27 and TRBJ1-5; perhaps TRBD1 as D (6 bases). V was cut by 7 bases and J by 1 base, with 17 bases left in between. The CDR3 totals 16 residues. Looked up from germline, CDR1 is MNHEY and CDR2 is SMNVEV (reference sequence). CDR3 sequence (DNA): TGTGCCAGCAACCCCCCGGGGGGGGCAAGCAATCAGCCCCAGCATTTT. This encodes CASNPPGGASNQPQHF.

The chain uses TRBV7-8 and TRBJ2-2, with TRBD1 matching 7 bases. V was pared by 6 bases and J by 6 bases, with 4 bases of the junction left unmatched. The CDR3 totals 13 residues. Germline-derived CDR1 and CDR2 are SGHVS and FQNEAQ. CDR3 sequence: CASRVDRAGELFF. The DNA of the CDR3 is TGTGCCAGCAGGGTTGACAGGGCCGGGGAGCTGTTTTTT.

This rearrangement joins TRBV24-1 to TRBJ2-1, with 7 bases identical to TRBD2. Germline lookup yields CDR1 KGHDR and CDR2 SFDVKD. The J segment lost 5 bases and the V segment lost 3 bases, leaving 12 bases of the junction unmatched. The CDR3 length is 17 residues. CDR3 DNA sequence: TGTGCCACCAGTGATCCCCGTGGGCTAGCGGTCGACAATGAGCAGTTCTTC. This encodes CATSDPRGLAVDNEQFF.

This clone was observed a few times. The V call is TRBV2, the J call TRBJ1-6; 9 positions match TRBD1. Trimming cost V 5 bases and J 6 bases; bases outside gene matches: 5. The length of the CDR3 is 15 residues. Germline V CDR1 and CDR2: SNHLY, FYNNEI. The CDR3 region has the DNA TGTGCCAGCAGTTCAGGGACAGGGATTAATTCACCCCTCCACTTT. Protein sequence: CASSSGTGINSPLHF.

The chain links TRBV5-6 to TRBJ1-2; 10 bases map to TRBD1. V dropped 5 bases and J dropped 0; count of bases not matched to a gene: 7. CDR1 and CDR2 (germline): SGHDT, YYEEEE. The CDR3 consists of 16 residues. The chain's CDR3 is CASSTGTGDANYGYTF. The CDR3 DNA is TGTGCCAGCAGTACCGGGACAGGGGATGCTAACTATGGCTACACCTTC.

This clone was seen more than once but under ten times. The chain uses TRBV5-6 and TRBJ1-3, with D unresolved. There are 16 residues in the CDR3. V lost 4 bases and J lost 0, with 14 bases in between. Germline-derived CDR1 and CDR2 are SGHDT and YYEEEE. CDR3 in amino acids: CASSAGGVLSGNTIYF. In DNA, the CDR3 is TGTGCCAGCAGCGCGGGAGGAGTTCTCTCTGGAAACACCATATATTTT.

The chain carries TRBV5-5 and TRBJ1-2, with no clear D. Germline V gene data show CDR1 as SGHKS and CDR2 as YYEKEE (reference sequence). The CDR3 totals 12 residues. Trimming removed 2 bases at V and 8 bases at J, with 10 bases between. The CDR3 DNA reads as TGTGCCAGCAGCTTCGGGTCTGGAGGCTACACCTTC. Translated, it gives CASSFGSGGYTF.

The V call is TRBV4-1, the J call TRBJ1-2; D is ambiguous. The germline V gene has CDR1 MGHRA and CDR2 YSYEKL. CDR3 length: 13 amino acids. V gave up 1 base and J gave up 10 bases, with 13 bases separating them. CDR3 nucleotide sequence: TGCGCCAGCAGCCAAGTTCGGGGAGAGGCCTACACCTTC. Translating it yields CASSQVRGEAYTF.

The chain has TRBV19 and TRBJ2-2; D is perhaps TRBD1 (6 bases). This CDR3 contains 17 residues. Germline CDR1 is LNHDA and CDR2 is SQIVND (reference sequence). The germline V and J ends were trimmed by 7 bases and 5 bases, with 23 bases remaining between them. CDR3 nucleotide sequence: TGTGCCAGTACCTCCCCGCCCGGGACATCTGGAACCGGGGAGCTGTTTTTT. Translated, it gives CASTSPPGTSGTGELFF.